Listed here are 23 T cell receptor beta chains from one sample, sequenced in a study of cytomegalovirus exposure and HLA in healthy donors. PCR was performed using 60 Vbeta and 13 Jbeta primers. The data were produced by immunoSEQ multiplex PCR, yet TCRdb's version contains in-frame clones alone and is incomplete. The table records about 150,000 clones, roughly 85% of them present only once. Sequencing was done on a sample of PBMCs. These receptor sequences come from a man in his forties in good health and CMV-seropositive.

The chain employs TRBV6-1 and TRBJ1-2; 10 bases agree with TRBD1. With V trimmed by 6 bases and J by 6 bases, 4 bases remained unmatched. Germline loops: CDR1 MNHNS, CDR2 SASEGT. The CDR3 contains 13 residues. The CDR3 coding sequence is TGTGCCAGCAGGGAGACAGGGGGCGATGGCTACACCTTC. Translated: CASRETGGDGYTF.

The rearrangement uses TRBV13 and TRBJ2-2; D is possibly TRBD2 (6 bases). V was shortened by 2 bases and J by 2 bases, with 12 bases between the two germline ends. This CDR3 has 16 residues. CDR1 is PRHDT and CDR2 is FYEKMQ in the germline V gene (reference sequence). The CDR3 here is CASSLRGGTNTGELFF. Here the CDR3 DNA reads TGTGCCAGCAGCTTAAGGGGCGGGACCAACACCGGGGAGCTGTTTTTT.

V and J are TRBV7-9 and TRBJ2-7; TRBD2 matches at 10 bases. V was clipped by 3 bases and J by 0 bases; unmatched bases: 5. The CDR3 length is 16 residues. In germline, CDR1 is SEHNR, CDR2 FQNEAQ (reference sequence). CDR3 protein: CASSFRTSGSSYEQYF. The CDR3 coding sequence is TGTGCCAGCAGCTTCCGGACTAGCGGAAGCTCCTACGAGCAGTACTTC.

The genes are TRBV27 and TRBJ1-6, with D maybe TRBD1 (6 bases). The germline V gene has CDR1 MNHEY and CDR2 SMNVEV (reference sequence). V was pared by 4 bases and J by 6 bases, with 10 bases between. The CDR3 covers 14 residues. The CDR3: CASSSRGGNSPLHF. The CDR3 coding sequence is TGTGCCAGCAGTTCCAGGGGTGGTAATTCACCCCTCCACTTT.

The chain's CDR3 is CASSVRYYGYTF. Written as DNA, the CDR3 is TGTGCCAGCAGCGTCAGGTACTATGGCTACACCTTC. The chain combines TRBV28 with TRBJ1-2; no clear D gene. CDR1 and CDR2 from the germline V gene are MDHEN and SYDVKM. The V and J ends lost 6 bases and 3 bases respectively, with 8 bases between them. The CDR3 is made up of 12 amino acids.

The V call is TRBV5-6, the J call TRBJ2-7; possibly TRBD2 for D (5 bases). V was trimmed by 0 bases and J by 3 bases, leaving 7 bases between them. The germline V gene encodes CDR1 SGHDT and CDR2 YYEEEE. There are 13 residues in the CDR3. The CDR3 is CASSLGGFYEQYF. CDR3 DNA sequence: TGTGCCAGCAGCTTGGGAGGGTTCTACGAGCAGTACTTC. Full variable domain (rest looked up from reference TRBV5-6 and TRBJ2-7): DAGVTQSPTHLIKTRGQQVTLRCSPKSGHDTVSWYQQALGQGPQFIFQYYEEEERQRGNFPDRFSGHQFPNYSSELNVNALLLGDSALYLCASSLGGFYEQYFGPGTRLTVT.

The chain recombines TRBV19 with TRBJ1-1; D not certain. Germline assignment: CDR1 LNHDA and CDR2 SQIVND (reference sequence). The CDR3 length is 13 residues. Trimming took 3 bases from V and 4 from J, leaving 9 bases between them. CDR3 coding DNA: TGTGCCAGTAGTATGGTCCCAGTCACTGAAGCTTTCTTT. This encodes CASSMVPVTEAFF.

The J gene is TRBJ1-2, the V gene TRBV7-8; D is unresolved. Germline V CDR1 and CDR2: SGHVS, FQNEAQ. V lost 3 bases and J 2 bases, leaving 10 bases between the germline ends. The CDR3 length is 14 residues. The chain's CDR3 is CASSFFSVNYGYTF. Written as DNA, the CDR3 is TGTGCCAGCAGCTTTTTCTCTGTGAACTATGGCTACACCTTC.

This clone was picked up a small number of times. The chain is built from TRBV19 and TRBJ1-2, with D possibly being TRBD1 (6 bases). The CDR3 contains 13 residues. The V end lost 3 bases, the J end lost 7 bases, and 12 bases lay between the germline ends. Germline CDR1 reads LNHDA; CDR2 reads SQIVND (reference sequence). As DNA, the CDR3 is TGTGCCAGTAGTATGCGGGCAGGGGCTGGCTACACCTTC. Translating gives CASSMRAGAGYTF.

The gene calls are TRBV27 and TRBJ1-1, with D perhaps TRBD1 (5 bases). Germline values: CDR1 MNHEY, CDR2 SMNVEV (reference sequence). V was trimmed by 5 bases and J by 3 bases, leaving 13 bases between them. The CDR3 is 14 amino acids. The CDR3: CASSLHGADTEAFF. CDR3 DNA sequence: TGTGCCAGCAGTCTTCATGGGGCGGACACTGAAGCTTTCTTT.

The CDR3 reads CASSPLGTKPYEQYF. The DNA of the CDR3 is TGTGCCAGCAGTCCCCTGGGGACAAAACCCTACGAGCAGTACTTC. This chain joins TRBV28 and TRBJ2-7; possible D gene TRBD1, 6 bases. This CDR3 has 15 amino acids. V lost 5 bases, J lost 2 bases, and 16 bases lay in between. Germline CDR1 is MDHEN and CDR2 is SYDVKM.

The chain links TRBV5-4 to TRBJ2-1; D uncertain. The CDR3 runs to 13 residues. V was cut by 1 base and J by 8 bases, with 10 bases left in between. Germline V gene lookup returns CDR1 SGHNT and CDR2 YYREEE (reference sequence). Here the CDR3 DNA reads TGTGCCAGCAGCTTGAGTCACGGTGATGAGCAGTTCTTC. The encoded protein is CASSLSHGDEQFF. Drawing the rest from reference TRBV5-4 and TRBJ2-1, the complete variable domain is ETGVTQSPTHLIKTRGQQVTLRCSSQSGHNTVSWYQQALGQGPQFIFQYYREEENGRGNFPPRFSGLQFPNYSSELNVNALELDDSALYLCASSLSHGDEQFFGPGTRLTVL.

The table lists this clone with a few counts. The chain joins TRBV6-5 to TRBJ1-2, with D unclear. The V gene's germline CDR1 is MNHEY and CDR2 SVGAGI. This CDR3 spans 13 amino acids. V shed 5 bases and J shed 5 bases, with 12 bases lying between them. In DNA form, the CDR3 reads TGTGCCAGCAGTCCAAATGGCCCTTATGGCTACACCTTC. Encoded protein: CASSPNGPYGYTF.

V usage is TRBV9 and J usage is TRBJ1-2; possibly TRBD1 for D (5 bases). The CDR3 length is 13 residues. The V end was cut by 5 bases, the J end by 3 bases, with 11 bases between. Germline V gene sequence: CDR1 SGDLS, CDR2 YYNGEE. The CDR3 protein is CASSATDYYGYTF. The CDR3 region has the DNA TGTGCCAGCAGTGCGACAGACTACTATGGCTACACCTTC.

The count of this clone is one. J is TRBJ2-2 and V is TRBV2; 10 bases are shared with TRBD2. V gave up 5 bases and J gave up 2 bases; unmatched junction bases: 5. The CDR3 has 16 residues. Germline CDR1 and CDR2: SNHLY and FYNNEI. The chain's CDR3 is CASSFWTSGNTGELFF. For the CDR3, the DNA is TGTGCCAGCAGTTTCTGGACTAGCGGAAACACCGGGGAGCTGTTTTTT.

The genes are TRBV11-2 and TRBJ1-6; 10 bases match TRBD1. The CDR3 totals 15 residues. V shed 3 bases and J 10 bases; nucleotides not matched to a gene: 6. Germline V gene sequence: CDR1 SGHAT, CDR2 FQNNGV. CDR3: CASSFNGQGGSPLHF. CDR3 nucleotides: TGTGCCAGCAGCTTCAACGGACAGGGGGGATCACCCCTCCACTTT.

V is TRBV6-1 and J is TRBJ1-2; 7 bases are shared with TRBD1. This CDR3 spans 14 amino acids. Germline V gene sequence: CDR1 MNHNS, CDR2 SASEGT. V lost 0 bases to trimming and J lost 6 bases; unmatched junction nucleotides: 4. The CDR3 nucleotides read TGTGCCAGCAGTGAAGCGATCAGGGGGAATGGCTACACCTTC. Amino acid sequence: CASSEAIRGNGYTF.

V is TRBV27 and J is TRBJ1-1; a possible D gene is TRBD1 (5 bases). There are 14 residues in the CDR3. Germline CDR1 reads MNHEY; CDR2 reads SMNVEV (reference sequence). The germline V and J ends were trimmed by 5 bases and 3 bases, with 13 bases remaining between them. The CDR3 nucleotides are TGTGCCAGCAGTCCGACAGTTATCCACACTGAAGCTTTCTTT. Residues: CASSPTVIHTEAFF.

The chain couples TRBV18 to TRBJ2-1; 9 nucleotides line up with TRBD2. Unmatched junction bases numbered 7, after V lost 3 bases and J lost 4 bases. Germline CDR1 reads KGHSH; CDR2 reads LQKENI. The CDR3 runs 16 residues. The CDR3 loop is CASSPYSGRGYNEQFF. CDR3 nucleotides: TGTGCCAGCTCACCCTATAGCGGGAGAGGGTACAATGAGCAGTTCTTC. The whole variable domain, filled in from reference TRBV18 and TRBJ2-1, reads NAGVMQNPRHLVRRRGQEARLRCSPMKGHSHVYWYRQLPEEGLKFMVYLQKENIIDESGMPKERFSAEFPKEGPSILRIQQVVRGDSAAYFCASSPYSGRGYNEQFFGPGTRLTVL.

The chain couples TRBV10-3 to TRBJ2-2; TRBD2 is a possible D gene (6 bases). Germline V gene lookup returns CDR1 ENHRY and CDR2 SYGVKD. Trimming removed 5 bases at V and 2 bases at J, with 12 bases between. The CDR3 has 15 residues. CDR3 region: CAISPAGTNTGELFF. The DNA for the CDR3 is TGTGCCATCAGTCCCGCGGGGACTAACACCGGGGAGCTGTTTTTT.

The CDR3 loop reads CASSIDVTVSTEAFF. The CDR3 DNA is TGTGCCAGTAGTATAGATGTTACAGTCTCGACCGAAGCTTTCTTT. The chain links TRBV19 to TRBJ1-1; D gene ambiguous. This CDR3 is 15 amino acids long. V shed 0 bases and J shed 8 bases, with 16 bases lying between them. Germline loops: CDR1 LNHDA, CDR2 SQIVND (reference sequence).

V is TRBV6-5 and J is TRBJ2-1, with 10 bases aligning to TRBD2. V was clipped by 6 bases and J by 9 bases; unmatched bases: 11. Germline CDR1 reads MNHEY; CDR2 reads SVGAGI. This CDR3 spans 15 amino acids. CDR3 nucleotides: TGTGCCAGCAGAGCGCCGGGACTAGCGTCGGTTGAGCAGTTCTTC. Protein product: CASRAPGLASVEQFF.

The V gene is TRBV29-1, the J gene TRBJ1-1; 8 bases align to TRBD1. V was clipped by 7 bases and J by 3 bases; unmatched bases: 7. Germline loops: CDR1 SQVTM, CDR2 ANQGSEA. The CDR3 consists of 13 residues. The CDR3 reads CSAGTGGDTEAFF. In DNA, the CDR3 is TGCAGCGCCGGGACAGGAGGGGACACTGAAGCTTTCTTT.